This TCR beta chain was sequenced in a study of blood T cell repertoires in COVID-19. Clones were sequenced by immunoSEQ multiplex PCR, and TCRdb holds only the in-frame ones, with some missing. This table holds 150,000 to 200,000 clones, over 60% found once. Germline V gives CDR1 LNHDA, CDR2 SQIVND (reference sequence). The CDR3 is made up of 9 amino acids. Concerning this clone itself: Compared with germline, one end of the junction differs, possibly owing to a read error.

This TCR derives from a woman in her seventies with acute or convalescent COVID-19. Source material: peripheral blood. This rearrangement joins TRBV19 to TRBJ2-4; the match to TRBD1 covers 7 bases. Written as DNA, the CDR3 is TGTGCCAGTAGTCCACAGGGGCGCTTC. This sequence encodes CASSPQGRF.